The table lists the clone carrying this T cell receptor (beta chain) with a count of one. This sample was taken from a study of blood T cell repertoires in COVID-19. The CDR3 is 16 residues long. Germline lookup yields CDR1 KGHSH and CDR2 LQKENI. Unmatched junction bases numbered 6, after V lost 0 bases and J lost 4 bases. Per the authors' pipeline: Reference gene primer amplification in the assay estimated nucleated cell counts. Sequencing was performed with immunoSEQ multiplex PCR; in TCRdb, only in-frame clones are kept and a portion is missing. V and J calls and clone size are as listed in that table; D and trimming were resolved from the DNA. The sample consists of 150,000 to 200,000 clones, approximately 88% of them appearing once.

The chain recombines TRBV18 with TRBJ1-1; the match to TRBD1 covers 9 bases. This clonotype was obtained from a woman over 75 with active or convalescent COVID-19. The source material was peripheral blood. CDR3 region: CASSPPGTGLRTEAFF. In nucleotides, the CDR3 is TGTGCCAGCTCACCACCCGGGACAGGGCTTCGCACTGAAGCTTTCTTT.